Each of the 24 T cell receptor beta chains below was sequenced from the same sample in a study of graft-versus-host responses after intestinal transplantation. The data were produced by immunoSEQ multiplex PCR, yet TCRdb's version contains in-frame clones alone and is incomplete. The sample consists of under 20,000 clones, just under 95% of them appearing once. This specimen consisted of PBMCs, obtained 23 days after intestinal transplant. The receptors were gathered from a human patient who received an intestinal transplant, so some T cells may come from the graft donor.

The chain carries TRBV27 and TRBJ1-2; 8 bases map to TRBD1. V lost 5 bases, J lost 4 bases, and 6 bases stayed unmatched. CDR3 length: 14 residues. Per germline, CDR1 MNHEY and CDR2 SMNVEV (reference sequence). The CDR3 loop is CASSDQGAGYGYTF. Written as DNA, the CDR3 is TGTGCCAGCAGTGACCAGGGGGCTGGCTATGGCTACACCTTC.

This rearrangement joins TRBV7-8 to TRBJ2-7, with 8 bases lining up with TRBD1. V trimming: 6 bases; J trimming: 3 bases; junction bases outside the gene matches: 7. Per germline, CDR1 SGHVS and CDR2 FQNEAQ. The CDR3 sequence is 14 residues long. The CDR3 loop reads CASRPDRDLYEQYF. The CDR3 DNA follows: TGTGCCAGCAGACCGGACAGGGACCTCTACGAGCAGTACTTC.

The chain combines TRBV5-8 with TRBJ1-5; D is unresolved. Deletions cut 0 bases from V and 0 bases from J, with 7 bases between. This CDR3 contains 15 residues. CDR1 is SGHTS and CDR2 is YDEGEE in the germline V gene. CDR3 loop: CASSLEGYSNQPQHF. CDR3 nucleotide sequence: TGTGCCAGCAGCTTGGAAGGTTATAGCAATCAGCCCCAGCATTTT.

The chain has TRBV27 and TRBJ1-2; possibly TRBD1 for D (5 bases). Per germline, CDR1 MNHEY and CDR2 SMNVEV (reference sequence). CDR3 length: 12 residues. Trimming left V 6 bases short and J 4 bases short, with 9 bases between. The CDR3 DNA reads TGTGCCAGCAGAGGGGACCCCTATGGCTACACCTTC. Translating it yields CASRGDPYGYTF.

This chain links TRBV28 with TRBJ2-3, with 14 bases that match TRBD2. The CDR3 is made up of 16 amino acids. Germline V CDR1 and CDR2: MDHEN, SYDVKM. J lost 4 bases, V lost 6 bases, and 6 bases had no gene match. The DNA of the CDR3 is TGTGCCAGCAGCTTAGGGGGACTAGCGGGAGCAGATACGCAGTATTTT. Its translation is CASSLGGLAGADTQYF.

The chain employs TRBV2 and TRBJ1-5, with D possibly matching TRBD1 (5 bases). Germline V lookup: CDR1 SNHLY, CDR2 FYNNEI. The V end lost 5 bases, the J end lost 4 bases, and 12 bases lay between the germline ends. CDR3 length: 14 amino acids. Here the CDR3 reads CASSYEGLNQPQHF. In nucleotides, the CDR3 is TGTGCCAGCAGTTACGAGGGGTTGAATCAGCCCCAGCATTTT.

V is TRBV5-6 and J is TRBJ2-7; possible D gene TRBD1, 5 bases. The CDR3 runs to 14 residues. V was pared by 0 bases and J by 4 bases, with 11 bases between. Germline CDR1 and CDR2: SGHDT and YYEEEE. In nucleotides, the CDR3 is TGTGCCAGCAGCTTGGCAGGGTCTAATTACGAGCAGTACTTC. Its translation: CASSLAGSNYEQYF.

The CDR3 DNA follows: TGTGCCAGCGTCCCGGGACAGGGATTCCAGGAGGTCACCGGGGAGCTGTTTTTT. It codes for CASVPGQGFQEVTGELFF. The chain links TRBV11-2 to TRBJ2-2; 9 positions match TRBD1. Trimming took 8 bases from V and 4 from J; bases not matched to a gene: 17. The CDR3 extends over 18 amino acids. The germline gives CDR1 SGHAT, CDR2 FQNNGV.

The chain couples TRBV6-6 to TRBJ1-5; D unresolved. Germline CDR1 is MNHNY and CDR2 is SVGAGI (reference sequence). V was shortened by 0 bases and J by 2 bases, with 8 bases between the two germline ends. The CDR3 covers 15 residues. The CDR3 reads CASSYSKGGNQPQHF. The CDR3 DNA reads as TGTGCCAGCAGTTACTCGAAAGGCGGCAATCAGCCCCAGCATTTT.

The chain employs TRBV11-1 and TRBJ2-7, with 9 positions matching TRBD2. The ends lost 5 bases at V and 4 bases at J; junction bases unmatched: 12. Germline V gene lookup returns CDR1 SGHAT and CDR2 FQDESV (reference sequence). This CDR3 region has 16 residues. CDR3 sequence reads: CASSPTTSGILYEQYF. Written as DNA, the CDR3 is TGTGCCAGCAGCCCCACGACTAGCGGAATTTTATACGAGCAGTACTTC.

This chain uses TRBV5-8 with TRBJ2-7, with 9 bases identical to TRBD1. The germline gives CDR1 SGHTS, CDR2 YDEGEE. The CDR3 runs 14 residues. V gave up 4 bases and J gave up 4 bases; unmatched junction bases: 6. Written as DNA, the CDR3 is TGTGCCAGCAGCCCCACAGGGGGCCGGTACGAGCAGTACTTC. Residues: CASSPTGGRYEQYF.

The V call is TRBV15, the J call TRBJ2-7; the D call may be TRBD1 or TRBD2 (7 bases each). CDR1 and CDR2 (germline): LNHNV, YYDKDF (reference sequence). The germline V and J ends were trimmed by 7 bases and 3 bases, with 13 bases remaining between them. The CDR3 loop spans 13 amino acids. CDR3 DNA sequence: TGTGCCACCACTTCAGGGGGGGACTACGAGCAGTACTTC. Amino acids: CATTSGGDYEQYF. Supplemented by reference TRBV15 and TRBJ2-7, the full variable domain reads DAMVIQNPRYQVTQFGKPVTLSCSQTLNHNVMYWYQQKSSQAPKLLFHYYDKDFNNEADTPDNFQSRRPNTSFCFLDIRSPGLGDTAMYLCATTSGGDYEQYFGPGTRLTVT.

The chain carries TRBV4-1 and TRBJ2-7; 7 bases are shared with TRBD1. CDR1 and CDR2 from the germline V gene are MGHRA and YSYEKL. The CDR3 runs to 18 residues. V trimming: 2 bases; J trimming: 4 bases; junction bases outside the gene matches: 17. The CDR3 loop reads CASSQLVFDREKAYEQYF. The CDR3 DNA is TGCGCCAGCAGCCAACTAGTATTCGACAGGGAAAAGGCGTACGAGCAGTACTTC.

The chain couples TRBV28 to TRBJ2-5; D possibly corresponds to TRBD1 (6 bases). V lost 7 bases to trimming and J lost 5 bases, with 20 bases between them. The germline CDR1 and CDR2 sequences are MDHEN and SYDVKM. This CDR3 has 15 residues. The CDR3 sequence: CASKRDRRARETQYF. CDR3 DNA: TGTGCCAGCAAACGTGACAGGCGGGCGAGGGAGACCCAGTACTTC.

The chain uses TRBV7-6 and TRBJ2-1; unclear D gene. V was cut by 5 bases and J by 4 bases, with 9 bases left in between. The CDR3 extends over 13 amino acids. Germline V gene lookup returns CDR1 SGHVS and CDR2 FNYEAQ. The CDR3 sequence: CASSIRHYNEQFF. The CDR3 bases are TGTGCCAGCAGCATCCGACATTACAATGAGCAGTTCTTC.

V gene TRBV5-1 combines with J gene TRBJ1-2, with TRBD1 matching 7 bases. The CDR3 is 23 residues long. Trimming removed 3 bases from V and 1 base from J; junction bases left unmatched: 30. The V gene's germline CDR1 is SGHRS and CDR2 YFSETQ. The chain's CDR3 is CASSSWDSPIRIRGPLHNYGYTF. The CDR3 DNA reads TGCGCCAGCAGCTCGTGGGACAGCCCTATTAGGATCCGCGGGCCACTACATAACTATGGCTACACCTTC. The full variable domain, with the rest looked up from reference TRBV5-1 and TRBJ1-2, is KAGVTQTPRYLIKTRGQQVTLSCSPISGHRSVSWYQQTPGQGLQFLFEYFSETQRNKGNFPGRFSGRQFSNSRSEMNVSTLELGDSALYLCASSSWDSPIRIRGPLHNYGYTFGSGTRLTVV.

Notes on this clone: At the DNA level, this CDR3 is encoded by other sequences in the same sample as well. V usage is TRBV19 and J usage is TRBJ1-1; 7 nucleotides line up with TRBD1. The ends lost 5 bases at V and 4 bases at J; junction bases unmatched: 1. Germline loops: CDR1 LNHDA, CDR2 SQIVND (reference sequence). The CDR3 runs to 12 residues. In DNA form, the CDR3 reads TGTGCCAGTAGTCCAGGGGGCACTGAAGCTTTCTTT. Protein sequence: CASSPGGTEAFF.

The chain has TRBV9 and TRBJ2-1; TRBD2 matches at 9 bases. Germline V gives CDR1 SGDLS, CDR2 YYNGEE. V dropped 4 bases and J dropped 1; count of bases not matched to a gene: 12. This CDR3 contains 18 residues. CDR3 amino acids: CASSLSIKLAGSYNEQFF. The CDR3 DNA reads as TGTGCCAGCAGCCTCTCGATCAAACTAGCGGGTTCCTACAATGAGCAGTTCTTC.

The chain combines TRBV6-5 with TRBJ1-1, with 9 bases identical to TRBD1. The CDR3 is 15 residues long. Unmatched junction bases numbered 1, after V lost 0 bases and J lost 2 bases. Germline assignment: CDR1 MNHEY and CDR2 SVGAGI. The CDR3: CASSYSQGANTEAFF. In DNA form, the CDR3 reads TGTGCCAGCAGTTACTCACAGGGGGCTAACACTGAAGCTTTCTTT.

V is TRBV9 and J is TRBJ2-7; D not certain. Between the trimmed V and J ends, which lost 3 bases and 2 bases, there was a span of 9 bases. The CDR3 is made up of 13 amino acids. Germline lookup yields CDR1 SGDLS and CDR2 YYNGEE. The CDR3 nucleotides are TGTGCCAGCAGCGGAGCCCCCCCCTACGAGCAGTACTTC. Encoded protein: CASSGAPPYEQYF. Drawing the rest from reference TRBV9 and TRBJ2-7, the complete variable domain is DSGVTQTPKHLITATGQRVTLRCSPRSGDLSVYWYQQSLDQGLQFLIQYYNGEERAKGNILERFSAQQFPDLHSELNLSSLELGDSALYFCASSGAPPYEQYFGPGTRLTVT.

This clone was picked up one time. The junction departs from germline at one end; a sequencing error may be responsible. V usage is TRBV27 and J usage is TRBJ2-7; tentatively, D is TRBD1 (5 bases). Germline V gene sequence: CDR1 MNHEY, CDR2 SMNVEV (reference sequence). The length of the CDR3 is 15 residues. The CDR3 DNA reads TGTGCCAGCAGTTTAGGTAGGGGCTCCTCCTACGAGCGGTACTTC. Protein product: CASSLGRGSSYERYF.

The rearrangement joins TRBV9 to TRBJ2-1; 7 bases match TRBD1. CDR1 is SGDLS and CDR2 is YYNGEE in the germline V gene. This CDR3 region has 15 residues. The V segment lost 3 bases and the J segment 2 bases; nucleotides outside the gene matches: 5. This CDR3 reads CASSGQGDPYNEQFF. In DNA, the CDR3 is TGTGCCAGCAGCGGCCAGGGGGACCCCTACAATGAGCAGTTCTTC.

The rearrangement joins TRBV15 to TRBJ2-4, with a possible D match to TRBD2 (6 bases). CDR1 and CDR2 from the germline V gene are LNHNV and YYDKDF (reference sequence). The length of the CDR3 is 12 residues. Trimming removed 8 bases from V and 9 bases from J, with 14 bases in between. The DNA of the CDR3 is TGTGCCACCGCGGGGTTATCCTCCATTCAGTACTTC. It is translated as CATAGLSSIQYF.

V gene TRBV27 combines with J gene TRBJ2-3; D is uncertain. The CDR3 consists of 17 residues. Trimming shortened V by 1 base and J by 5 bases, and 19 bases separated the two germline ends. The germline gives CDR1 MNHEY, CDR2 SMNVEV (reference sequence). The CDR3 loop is CASSLWPLRVGQDTQYF. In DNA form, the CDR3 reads TGTGCCAGCAGTTTATGGCCCCTCCGGGTCGGGCAAGATACGCAGTATTTT.